This is a list of T cell receptor beta chains from one sample in a study of regulatory T cells in long-lasting Graves disease. Via MiXCR, TCRdb re-called the multiplex PCR reads, giving one row per CDR3 protein. The top ten clones hold 23% of a sample with about 440,000 distinct CDR3 sequences, about 17% of them seen once. Another study also made use of these data, one on T cells in Graves' hyperthyroidism and ophthalmopathy.

Sequencing was performed on peripheral blood mononuclear cells (PBMCs), taken at new diagnosis, from a patient treated with antithyroid drugs. These receptors came from a young woman with Graves disease. The conserved cysteine and the conserved F or W are not part of the CDR3 here. D genes are given only for firm matches. A clone size is listed for some rows: how often the clone was seen (once, few, many), or a class if it is expanded.

TRBV7-2,11,-,many,ASSLAVGGTQY
TRBV2,13,TRBD2,many,ASSTRTSGIGELF
TRBV9,13,-,-,ASSVAAAWEYGYT
TRBV5-4,14,TRBD2,-,ASSLRAGGPDNEQF
TRBV20-1,12,TRBD2,many,SAIRTSFYNEQF
TRBV3-1,15,-,many,ASSQLSSGEGTDTQY
TRBV29-1,10,-,many,SISDGSYEQY
TRBV28,12,-,-,ASSFGTNYNEQF
TRBV6-9,13,TRBD2,many,ASSSPGLAGYEQF
TRBV4-1,13,-,-,ASSQVFRSNQPQH
TRBV2,13,-,few,ASNRGQATNEKLF
TRBV27,13,-,few,ASNLFPGRSSGYT
TRBV28,11,TRBD1,many,ASSLPGGQGYT
TRBV2,12,-,-,ASRERSHTYEQY
TRBV6-2/TRBV6-3,12,-,few,ASLITGFFYGYT
TRBV9,13,-,-,ASSVGADLSYEQY
TRBV28,13,TRBD2,-,AIKSRGANTGELF
TRBV29-1,10,-,-,SGRTDNYGYT
TRBV7-8,12,-,many,ASSLGLRGYEQY
TRBV6-1,13,-,many,ASSEAFGRSYEQY
TRBV6-9,9,-,many,ASSYAFEQY
TRBV6-2/TRBV6-3,12,-,-,ASSYRDRRETPY
TRBV6-1,13,TRBD2,many,ASSPPGGTSGEQF
TRBV5-1,12,TRBD1,few,ASSLEDRTQPQH
TRBV19,12,-,-,ASSNTGTYTEAF
TRBV3-1,18,TRBD2,once,ASSLVGAGKSQLDRDTQY
TRBV28,13,-,many,ASSLPGWQNTEAF
TRBV28,12,TRBD2,many,ASKLAGETYEQY
TRBV28,12,-,many,ASSPIREANIQY
TRBV20-1,13,TRBD2,many,SARKTSGSLAEQF
TRBV9,12,-,-,ASSVGRTNYEQY
TRBV2,11,TRBD1,many,ASRMTGQETQY
TRBV5-1,14,TRBD2,many,ASSFTGTSGYNEQF
TRBV7-9,13,TRBD2,many,ASSRRTSGSGEQY
TRBV28,10,TRBD1,many,ATWTGSYEQY
TRBV10-1,13,-,-,ASSESRGRTGELF
TRBV9,13,-,-,ASSVGGTNTGELF
TRBV28,11,TRBD1,few,ATWGDRANEQF
TRBV12-3/TRBV12-4,13,-,-,ASSLGSGSNNEQF
TRBV6-1,12,-,few,ASSLQGGWEKLF
TRBV18,10,-,few,ASSQRGHEQF
TRBV28,14,-,many,ASSFRGRGTNEKLF
TRBV9,14,TRBD2,-,ASSTHPERDSGELF
TRBV27,11,TRBD2,many,ASSYGGRSEQF